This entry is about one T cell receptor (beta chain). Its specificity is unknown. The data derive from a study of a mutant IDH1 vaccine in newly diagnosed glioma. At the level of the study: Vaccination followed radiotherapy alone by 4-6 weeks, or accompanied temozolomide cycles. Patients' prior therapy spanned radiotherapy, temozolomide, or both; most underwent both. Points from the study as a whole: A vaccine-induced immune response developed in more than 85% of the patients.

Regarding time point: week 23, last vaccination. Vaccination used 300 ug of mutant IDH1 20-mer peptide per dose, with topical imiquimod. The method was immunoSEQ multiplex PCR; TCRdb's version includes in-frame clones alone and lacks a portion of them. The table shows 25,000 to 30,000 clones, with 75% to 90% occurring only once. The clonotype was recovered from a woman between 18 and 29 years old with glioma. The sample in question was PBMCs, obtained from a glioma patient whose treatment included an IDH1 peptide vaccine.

The CDR3 nucleotides are TGTGCCAGCAGCTTAGGGACAGATACGCAGTATTTT. Amino acids: CASSLGTDTQYF. V usage is TRBV7-8 and J usage is TRBJ2-3; D is unresolved. CDR3 length: 12 residues. V shed 1 base and J shed 3 bases, with 2 bases lying between them. CDR1 SGHVS and CDR2 FQNEAQ come from the germline V gene.